Listed here are 29 T cell receptor beta chains from one sample, sequenced in a study of beta chain features in type 1 diabetes. Reverse transcribing all isolated RNA meant expressed TCRB transcripts were sequenced. TCRdb keeps only in-frame clones here, not all; method: immunoSEQ multiplex PCR. This sample has about 140,000 clones, with about 7.1% found just once. Sequencing was done on a sample of central memory CD4+ T cells from blood. The receptors were gathered from a woman aged 25 to 45 in good health.

The J gene is TRBJ2-3, the V gene TRBV5-1; no clear D. The CDR3 length is 15 residues. Germline V CDR1 and CDR2: SGHRS, YFSETQ. Between the trimmed V and J ends, which lost 0 bases and 3 bases, there was a span of 11 bases. The CDR3 DNA reads TGCGCCAGCAGCTTGGAAGCTGCGGTTACAGATACGCAGTATTTT. Residues: CASSLEAAVTDTQYF.

As to this clone: Lacking the conserved final phenylalanine or tryptophan, this CDR3 likely reflects a read error. The limits of the CDR3 on the DNA are not certain, so only TCRdb's listed CDR3 is given. V gene TRBV27 combines with J gene TRBJ1-2; the DNA was not compared with TRBD1, the D call given in the table. The CDR3 length is 11 residues, termini included. Germline V gene data show CDR1 as MNHEY and CDR2 as SMNVEV (reference sequence). CDR3 amino acids: CASSLNIQGAR.

The chain joins TRBV11-3 to TRBJ2-1, with a tentative D call TRBD2 (6 bases). The V and J ends lost 3 bases and 3 bases respectively, with 9 bases between them. The CDR3 spans 14 residues. CDR1 SGHNT and CDR2 YENEEA come from the germline V gene. DNA for the CDR3: TGTGCCAGCAGCTTGGAGGGAGGCTACAATGAGCAGTTCTTC. Amino acids: CASSLEGGYNEQFF.

The chain joins TRBV2 to TRBJ2-7; D call uncertain. The germline V and J ends were trimmed by 3 bases and 4 bases, with 4 bases remaining between them. The V gene's germline CDR1 is SNHLY and CDR2 FYNNEI. The CDR3 is made up of 11 amino acids. The chain's CDR3 is CASSDFYEQYF. CDR3 DNA sequence: TGTGCCAGCAGTGACTTTTACGAGCAGTACTTC.

This clone has a handful of counts. The genes are TRBV7-2 and TRBJ2-1; weak D call: TRBD1 (5 bases). Trimming shortened V by 4 bases and J by 8 bases, and 12 bases separated the two germline ends. The CDR3 sequence is 13 residues long. Germline CDR1 reads SGHTA; CDR2 reads FQGNSA. In DNA form, the CDR3 reads TGTGCCAGCAGCTCAGTTTTAGGGGATGAGCAGTTCTTC. It specifies CASSSVLGDEQFF.

This clone has more than one count but fewer than ten. The rearrangement uses TRBV15 and TRBJ1-5; tentatively, D is TRBD1 (5 bases). The V end was cut by 4 bases, the J end by 0 bases, with 16 bases between. The CDR3 is made up of 17 amino acids. CDR1 and CDR2 (germline): LNHNV, YYDKDF (reference sequence). CDR3 sequence (DNA): TGTGCCACCAGCACCTCCCGGACACCTAATAGCAATCAGCCCCAGCATTTT. Translation gives CATSTSRTPNSNQPQHF.

The chain carries TRBV7-2 and TRBJ1-1; no firm D call. The CDR3 is 13 residues long. The V and J ends lost 2 bases and 1 base respectively, with 5 bases between them. Germline V gene data show CDR1 as SGHTA and CDR2 as FQGNSA. The CDR3 nucleotides read TGTGCCAGCAGCTTACAGCGGAACACTGAAGCTTTCTTT. It codes for CASSLQRNTEAFF. The complete variable domain, with remaining parts taken from reference TRBV7-2 and TRBJ1-1, reads GAGVSQSPSNKVTEKGKDVELRCDPISGHTALYWYRQSLGQGLEFLIYFQGNSAPDKSGLPSDRFSAERTGGSVSTLTIQRTQQEDSAVYLCASSLQRNTEAFFGQGTRLTVV.

The rearrangement joins TRBV30 to TRBJ2-3; 9 nucleotides align to TRBD2. CDR3 size: 16 residues. V lost 0 bases to trimming and J lost 3 bases; unmatched junction nucleotides: 7. CDR1 and CDR2 (germline): GTSNPN, SVGIG (reference sequence). The CDR3 loop is CAWSVGVAGETDTQYF. The CDR3 region has the DNA TGTGCCTGGAGTGTAGGGGTAGCGGGAGAGACAGATACGCAGTATTTT.

This clone was seen a few times. The chain combines TRBV5-4 with TRBJ1-4, with a possible D match to TRBD1 (5 bases). Looked up from germline, CDR1 is SGHNT and CDR2 is YYREEE (reference sequence). V shed 4 bases and J shed 5 bases, with 15 bases lying between them. CDR3 length equals 15 residues. The CDR3 coding sequence is TGTGCCAGCAGCCTCAGACAGACCCAAAATGAAAAACTGTTTTTT. Translating gives CASSLRQTQNEKLFF.

This clone was counted many times. The J gene is TRBJ2-3, the V gene TRBV7-9; D is undetermined. The CDR3 has 12 residues. The germline CDR1 and CDR2 sequences are SEHNR and FQNEAQ (reference sequence). Deletions cut 3 bases from V and 6 bases from J, with 7 bases between. CDR3 sequence (DNA): TGTGCCAGCAGCTTTACTCCGGATACGCAGTATTTT. Protein sequence: CASSFTPDTQYF.

The V and J genes are TRBV29-1 and TRBJ1-2; D is possibly TRBD1 (5 bases). The germline CDR1 and CDR2 sequences are SQVTM and ANQGSEA. There are 10 residues in the CDR3. The germline V and J ends were trimmed by 4 bases and 12 bases, with 12 bases remaining between them. Written as DNA, the CDR3 is TGCAGCGTTGCACAGGTGGTCGACACCTTC. Protein: CSVAQVVDTF.

This clone appeared a few times. This chain joins TRBV29-1 and TRBJ2-7; TRBD2 aligns across 7 bases. This CDR3 has 14 residues. V was pared by 5 bases and J by 1 base, with 8 bases of the junction left unmatched. Germline V gives CDR1 SQVTM, CDR2 ANQGSEA. The CDR3 DNA follows: TGCAGCGTTCGAAGAGACGGGGGGTCCTACGAGCAGTACTTC. Translation gives CSVRRDGGSYEQYF.

This clone was counted between two and nine times. This chain uses TRBV7-3 with TRBJ1-1; possibly TRBD1 for D (5 bases). The CDR3 covers 13 residues. Trimming took 4 bases from V and 0 from J, leaving 6 bases between them. The V gene's germline CDR1 is SGHTA and CDR2 FQGTGA. The CDR3 DNA follows: TGTGCCAGCAGCTCACAGGTGAACACTGAAGCTTTCTTT. This gives the protein CASSSQVNTEAFF.

The rearrangement links TRBV7-2 to TRBJ2-7; TRBD1 matches 8 bases. This CDR3 region has 15 residues. V shed 4 bases, J shed 4 bases, and the junction held 9 bases outside the gene matches. From germline, CDR1 is SGHTA and CDR2 FQGNSA. CDR3 residues: CASSSGGAKSYEQYF. The CDR3 DNA is TGTGCCAGCAGCTCAGGGGGCGCTAAATCGTACGAGCAGTACTTC. Drawing the rest from reference TRBV7-2 and TRBJ2-7, the complete variable domain is GAGVSQSPSNKVTEKGKDVELRCDPISGHTALYWYRQSLGQGLEFLIYFQGNSAPDKSGLPSDRFSAERTGGSVSTLTIQRTQQEDSAVYLCASSSGGAKSYEQYFGPGTRLTVT.

This chain links TRBV10-3 with TRBJ2-5; 11 nucleotides line up with TRBD2. In germline, CDR1 is ENHRY, CDR2 SYGVKD. V trimming: 10 bases; J trimming: 6 bases; junction bases outside the gene matches: 7. The CDR3 is made up of 13 amino acids. CDR3 residues: CATAGTSGQTQYF. The CDR3 DNA is TGTGCCACCGCCGGGACTAGCGGCCAGACCCAGTACTTC.

This clone was recorded a few times. The chain has TRBV7-2 and TRBJ2-2; TRBD2 agrees at 7 bases. The trim removed 5 bases at V and 5 bases at J, leaving 8 bases unmatched. CDR1 and CDR2 from the germline V gene are SGHTA and FQGNSA. This CDR3 is 15 amino acids long. CDR3 residues: CASSVELATTGELFF. CDR3 in DNA: TGTGCCAGCAGCGTGGAACTAGCGACAACCGGGGAGCTGTTTTTT. Full variable domain (missing parts from reference TRBV7-2 and TRBJ2-2): GAGVSQSPSNKVTEKGKDVELRCDPISGHTALYWYRQSLGQGLEFLIYFQGNSAPDKSGLPSDRFSAERTGGSVSTLTIQRTQQEDSAVYLCASSVELATTGELFFGEGSRLTVL.

The sample holds a few counts of this clone. The CDR3 region is CASSLNGLATEAFF. For the CDR3, the DNA is TGTGCCAGCAGCTTAAATGGCCTGGCCACTGAAGCTTTCTTT. This sequence joins TRBV7-3 and TRBJ1-1; D remains ambiguous. V dropped 1 base and J dropped 4 bases, with 10 bases sitting between them. Germline V lookup: CDR1 SGHTA, CDR2 FQGTGA. This CDR3 region has 14 residues. The entire variable domain, with the rest obtained from reference TRBV7-3 and TRBJ1-1, is as follows: GAGVSQTPSNKVTEKGKYVELRCDPISGHTALYWYRQSLGQGPEFLIYFQGTGAADDSGLPNDRFFAVRPEGSVSTLKIQRTERGDSAVYLCASSLNGLATEAFFGQGTRLTVV.

This clone was seen more than once but under ten times. The chain links TRBV7-2 to TRBJ1-4; D remains ambiguous. CDR3 length equals 16 residues. Germline V lookup: CDR1 SGHTA, CDR2 FQGNSA. Trimming stripped 1 base from V and 8 bases from J, with 17 bases between. DNA of the CDR3: TGTGCCAGCAGCTTAGGCCCAGCGCTTATTCCCGAAAAACTGTTTTTT. It yields the protein CASSLGPALIPEKLFF.

As concerns this clone: Sequence at one end of the junction differs from germline and may be a read error. J is TRBJ2-1 and V is TRBV28, with TRBD2 identical over 8 bases. CDR3 size: 15 residues. Germline V gene data show CDR1 as MDHEN and CDR2 as SYDVKM. The CDR3 region is CTTRSGSIPWGEQFF. The CDR3 DNA is TGCACCACCCGCAGCGGGAGCATACCCTGGGGTGAGCAGTTCTTC.

This clone has only a few counts. In DNA form, the CDR3 reads TGTGCCAGCAGCCCTGGCGGGAGGGAGAACACCGGGGAGCTGTTTTTT. It is translated as CASSPGGRENTGELFF. The gene calls are TRBV7-3 and TRBJ2-2, with 9 bases identical to TRBD2. The CDR3 length is 16 residues. After removal of 5 bases from V and 1 base from J, the junction contained 5 bases not matched to a gene. Germline lookup yields CDR1 SGHTA and CDR2 FQGTGA.

This clone showed up many times. This sequence joins TRBV28 and TRBJ1-5; D remains unclear. V lost 7 bases and J 4 bases, leaving 11 bases between the germline ends. This CDR3 has 13 amino acids. CDR1 is MDHEN, CDR2 SYDVKM, per germline. This chain's CDR3 is CASTVLSNQPQHF. Here the CDR3 DNA reads TGTGCCAGCACGGTTCTATCTAATCAGCCCCAGCATTTT. Full variable domain (rest looked up from reference TRBV28 and TRBJ1-5): DVKVTQSSRYLVKRTGEKVFLECVQDMDHENMFWYRQDPGLGLRLIYFSYDVKMKEKGDIPEGYSVSREKKERFSLILESASTNQTSMYLCASTVLSNQPQHFGDGTRLSIL.

The chain uses TRBV7-2 and TRBJ2-1, with D possibly being TRBD1 (5 bases). Germline CDR1 reads SGHTA; CDR2 reads FQGNSA. The CDR3 runs to 14 residues. The V gene lost 5 bases and the J gene lost 2 bases, with 10 bases spanning the gap. CDR3 DNA: TGTGCCAGCAGCCCTCCAGGGCCCTACAATGAGCAGTTCTTC. Translated: CASSPPGPYNEQFF.

This clone was seen a few times. In DNA, the CDR3 is TGCGCCAGCAGCCCTAAAGCCGGGACTGACTACGAGCAGTACTTC. Its protein is CASSPKAGTDYEQYF. The chain combines TRBV4-3 with TRBJ2-7; tentative D call: TRBD2 (6 bases). V was clipped by 4 bases and J by 3 bases, with 16 bases between them. The CDR3 totals 15 residues. Per the germline V gene, CDR1 is LGHNA and CDR2 is YSLEER.

In this sample, this clone turned up many times. The rearrangement joins TRBV28 to TRBJ2-1, with D uncertain. CDR3 length equals 10 residues. The germline V gene encodes CDR1 MDHEN and CDR2 SYDVKM. Trimming removed 5 bases from V and 12 bases from J, with 8 bases in between. CDR3 residues: CASSVEVQFF. CDR3 sequence (DNA): TGTGCCAGCAGTGTAGAGGTGCAGTTCTTC. Variable domain in full (rest from reference TRBV28 and TRBJ2-1): DVKVTQSSRYLVKRTGEKVFLECVQDMDHENMFWYRQDPGLGLRLIYFSYDVKMKEKGDIPEGYSVSREKKERFSLILESASTNQTSMYLCASSVEVQFFGPGTRLTVL.

V and J are TRBV18 and TRBJ1-5; 7 nucleotides line up with TRBD1. The trim removed 3 bases at V and 8 bases at J, leaving 4 bases unmatched. This CDR3 is 13 amino acids long. The germline V gene encodes CDR1 KGHSH and CDR2 LQKENI. The CDR3 spells CASSPTGLEPQHF. The CDR3 DNA reads as TGTGCCAGCTCACCGACAGGGTTGGAGCCCCAGCATTTT.

The J gene is TRBJ2-7, the V gene TRBV18; 7 nucleotides match TRBD1. Looked up from germline, CDR1 is KGHSH and CDR2 is LQKENI. The trim removed 2 bases at V and 5 bases at J, leaving 3 bases unmatched. CDR3 length: 13 amino acids. CDR3 nucleotide sequence: TGTGCCAGCTCACCAACGACAGGGCACGAGCAGTACTTC. This gives the protein CASSPTTGHEQYF.

This rearrangement joins TRBV28 to TRBJ1-5; 8 bases fit TRBD1. V gave up 5 bases and J gave up 9 bases; unmatched junction bases: 6. The CDR3 runs to 13 residues. Germline V lookup: CDR1 MDHEN, CDR2 SYDVKM. In nucleotides, the CDR3 is TGTGCCAGCAGTCCGGACAGGGCAAGGCCCCAGCATTTT. Amino acids: CASSPDRARPQHF. The full variable domain, completed using reference TRBV28 and TRBJ1-5, is DVKVTQSSRYLVKRTGEKVFLECVQDMDHENMFWYRQDPGLGLRLIYFSYDVKMKEKGDIPEGYSVSREKKERFSLILESASTNQTSMYLCASSPDRARPQHFGDGTRLSIL.

This clone showed up just a few times. The gene calls are TRBV19 and TRBJ1-1; 11 bases are shared with TRBD1. This CDR3 spans 17 amino acids. Germline CDR1 LNHDA, CDR2 SQIVND (reference sequence). V lost 4 bases and J lost 0; bases outside the gene matches: 7. In DNA form, the CDR3 reads TGTGCCAGTAGTACCCGGACAGGGGGCCGGTTGAACACTGAAGCTTTCTTT. Its protein product is CASSTRTGGRLNTEAFF.

This clone was seen a few times. The rearrangement uses TRBV9 and TRBJ2-7, with no clear D. The CDR3 is 13 residues long. CDR1 SGDLS and CDR2 YYNGEE come from the germline V gene. Between the trimmed V and J ends, which lost 0 bases and 3 bases, there was a span of 7 bases. The CDR3 sequence: CASSVAPGYEQYF. Here the CDR3 DNA reads TGTGCCAGCAGCGTAGCTCCAGGCTACGAGCAGTACTTC.